The rows below give T cell receptor beta chains drawn from one sample of a study of control samples from healthy donors and cancer patients. The method was immunoSEQ multiplex PCR; TCRdb's version includes in-frame clones alone and lacks a portion of them. The sample includes 150,000 or so clones, about 86% of them seen just once. The source material was blood. All receptors derive from a woman aged 30 to 39 in good health. Both conserved end residues are part of each CDR3. The D gene is left open where the match is weak. Clone size is not always given. Where it is, it says once, few, many or a class for expanded clones.

d_gene,v_gene,abundance,len,j_gene,CDR3nt,CDR3aa
-,TRBV29-1,-,12,TRBJ2-1,TGCAGCGTTGCCGGGACTTACAATGAGCAGTTCTTC,CSVAGTYNEQFF
TRBD2,TRBV5-5,-,16,TRBJ2-3,TGTGCCAGCAGCTTGGCCGTGGCTAGCGGGGGAGATACGCAGTATTTT,CASSLAVASGGDTQYF
-,TRBV28,few,15,TRBJ2-4,TGTGCCAGCAGTTTTACGGGAGTCGGCCAAAACATTCAGTACTTC,CASSFTGVGQNIQYF
-,TRBV5-1,few,13,TRBJ2-3,TGCGCCAGCAGCCCTACAGCGCCAGATACGCAGTATTTT,CASSPTAPDTQYF
-,TRBV1,-,19,TRBJ2-4,TGCACCAGCAGCCAAGGCCTGACTAGCGGGGGGTTAGCCAAAAACATTCAGTACTTC,CTSSQGLTSGGLAKNIQYF
-,TRBV5-6,-,17,TRBJ1-1,TGTGCCAGCAGCTTGCAGGGGCAGAGGACAGCAAAAGCTGAAGCTTTCTTT,CASSLQGQRTAKAEAFF
TRBD2,TRBV25-1,-,15,TRBJ2-1,TGTGCCAGCAACTCGGAGCGGGGCTCCTACAATGAGCAGTTCTTC,CASNSERGSYNEQFF
-,TRBV7-6,few,12,TRBJ2-7,TGTGCCAGCAGCTTAGCCGGGTTCGAGCAGTACTTC,CASSLAGFEQYF
-,TRBV20-1,-,14,TRBJ1-2,TGCAGTGCTAGTGGGGTGGGCTCGGGTCTGGGCTACACCTTC,CSASGVGSGLGYTF
-,TRBV2,once,13,TRBJ1-2,TGTGCCAGCAGTGGAAGCAATAACTATGGCTACACCTTC,CASSGSNNYGYTF
-,TRBV27,-,13,TRBJ1-4,TGTGCCAGCAGTTTCGGAGGGGGAGACAAACTGTTTTTT,CASSFGGGDKLFF
-,TRBV3-1/TRBV3-2,-,13,TRBJ2-1,TGTGCCAGCATGGACAGATCATACAATGAGCAGTTCTTC,CASMDRSYNEQFF
-,TRBV5-1,-,14,TRBJ2-5,TGCGCCAGCAGCTTCCACGGGTCTGGGGAGACCCAGTACTTC,CASSFHGSGETQYF
-,TRBV4-1,-,13,TRBJ1-4,TGCGCCAGCAGCCAAGTGTCGGCTGAAAAACTGTTTTTT,CASSQVSAEKLFF
TRBD2,TRBV12-5,-,17,TRBJ2-7,TGTGCTAGTGATATTGGGGGCAATAGCGGGCGGGGGGGCGAGCAGTACTTC,CASDIGGNSGRGGEQYF